Below are 30 T cell receptor beta chains sequenced from a single sample in a study of T cell changes during pregnancy in multiple sclerosis. The table came from immunoSEQ multiplex PCR; TCRdb's copy has only in-frame clones and leaves some out. Among 46,000 or so clones listed, 90% were seen once. The starting material was peripheral blood, obtained in the second trimester of pregnancy. The receptors stem from a female donor in good health, enrolled as a control in a pregnancy study.

The chain joins TRBV5-6 to TRBJ2-4; 7 nucleotides agree with TRBD2. V lost 4 bases, J lost 8 bases, and 12 bases stayed unmatched. The length of the CDR3 is 15 residues. Per germline, CDR1 SGHDT and CDR2 YYEEEE. For the CDR3, the DNA is TGTGCCAGCAGCCTGGGGGGGGGACCCGAGGACATTCAGTACTTC. Translating it yields CASSLGGGPEDIQYF.

The chain recombines TRBV6-5 with TRBJ1-1; 7 bases match TRBD1. V shed 0 bases, J shed 7 bases, and the junction held 8 bases outside the gene matches. Per germline, CDR1 MNHEY and CDR2 SVGAGI. This CDR3 is 15 amino acids long. As DNA, the CDR3 is TGTGCCAGCAGTTACTCGAGGGGGCGCTCGGTTGAAGCTTTCTTT. It specifies CASSYSRGRSVEAFF.

The V call is TRBV19, the J call TRBJ2-7, with 7 bases aligning to TRBD2. V lost 1 base and J lost 2; bases outside the gene matches: 5. Germline CDR1 LNHDA, CDR2 SQIVND (reference sequence). CDR3 length: 15 residues. For the CDR3, the DNA is TGTGCCAGTAGTATAGGACCAGGGACTACCTACGAGCAGTACTTC. Amino acid sequence: CASSIGPGTTYEQYF.

The rearrangement uses TRBV6-1 and TRBJ1-1; 7 nucleotides match TRBD1. From germline, CDR1 is MNHNS and CDR2 SASEGT. V shed 7 bases, J shed 3 bases, and the junction held 8 bases outside the gene matches. This CDR3 is built from 14 residues. DNA for the CDR3: TGTGCCAGCATTGAGACAGGGATCTACACTGAAGCTTTCTTT. Amino acids: CASIETGIYTEAFF.

Of note for this clone: This specimen includes other DNA sequences encoding the same CDR3. The chain carries TRBV5-1 and TRBJ2-7; TRBD2 matches 14 bases. Trimming cost V 0 bases and J 1 base; bases outside gene matches: 0. The CDR3 extends over 16 amino acids. Germline CDR1 SGHRS, CDR2 YFSETQ. For the CDR3, the DNA is TGCGCCAGCAGCTTGGGACTAGCGGGAGGGTCCTACGAGCAGTACTTC. Amino acid sequence: CASSLGLAGGSYEQYF.

A few counts support this clone. This rearrangement joins TRBV11-2 to TRBJ1-2, with 9 bases that match TRBD1. V was clipped by 4 bases and J by 8 bases; unmatched bases: 11. This CDR3 spans 15 amino acids. Germline CDR1 is SGHAT and CDR2 is FQNNGV. CDR3 residues: CASSSRTGADGGYTF. As DNA, the CDR3 is TGTGCCAGCAGCTCCAGGACAGGGGCCGATGGGGGCTACACCTTC. Using reference TRBV11-2 and TRBJ1-2 for the parts outside the CDR3, the full variable domain is EAGVAQSPRYKIIEKRQSVAFWCNPISGHATLYWYQQILGQGPKLLIQFQNNGVVDDSQLPKDRFSAERLKGVDSTLKIQPAKLEDSAVYLCASSSRTGADGGYTFGSGTRLTVV.

This clone was counted between two and nine times. This chain connects TRBV6-1 to TRBJ1-5, with TRBD1 matching over 8 bases. Trimming took 3 bases from V and 9 from J; bases not matched to a gene: 4. Germline values: CDR1 MNHNS, CDR2 SASEGT. CDR3 size: 13 residues. In DNA form, the CDR3 reads TGTGCCAGCAGTGACTTGGGGACAGGGCCCCAGCATTTT. Residues: CASSDLGTGPQHF.

This chain connects TRBV29-1 to TRBJ1-3; D unclear. Trimming removed 1 base at V and 2 bases at J, with 9 bases between. Germline loops: CDR1 SQVTM, CDR2 ANQGSEA. The CDR3 has 14 amino acids. The CDR3 loop reads CSVEAARTGNTIYF. For the CDR3, the DNA is TGCAGCGTTGAAGCGGCCAGGACTGGAAACACCATATATTTT.

The chain combines TRBV20-1 with TRBJ2-7; D gene uncertain. Germline V CDR1 and CDR2: DFQATT, SNEGSKA (reference sequence). The V end was cut by 6 bases, the J end by 5 bases, with 11 bases between. The CDR3 runs to 11 residues. This chain's CDR3 is CSARSRNEQYF. Here the CDR3 DNA reads TGCAGTGCACGAAGCAGGAACGAGCAGTACTTC.

By share, this clone counts as medium-sized (0.01 to 0.1%). The rearrangement joins TRBV18 to TRBJ1-4; perhaps TRBD1 as D (5 bases). V lost 2 bases and J 2 bases, leaving 6 bases between the germline ends. CDR1 is KGHSH and CDR2 is LQKENI in the germline V gene. This CDR3 is built from 14 residues. CDR3 residues: CASSPDSTNEKLFF. In nucleotides, the CDR3 is TGTGCCAGCTCACCAGACAGCACTAATGAAAAACTGTTTTTT.

The chain joins TRBV23-1 to TRBJ2-7, with 7 bases that match TRBD1. TRBV23-1 is designated an ORF whose function remains uncertain. The ends lost 2 bases at V and 5 bases at J; junction bases unmatched: 12. The length of the CDR3 is 16 residues. The CDR3 DNA sequence: TGCGCCAGCAGTCAACCTACAGGGGTTTACCGTCACGAGCAGTACTTC. Its protein is CASSQPTGVYRHEQYF.

The chain links TRBV4-3 to TRBJ2-7, with 10 bases that match TRBD1. The CDR3 sequence is 16 residues long. J lost 6 bases, V lost 2 bases, and 10 bases had no gene match. The germline gives CDR1 LGHNA, CDR2 YSLEER. In DNA, the CDR3 is TGCGCCAGCAGCCAACTGACAGGGGGCGGGCAAGGCGAGCAGTACTTC. The encoded protein is CASSQLTGGGQGEQYF.

This sequence joins TRBV6-1 and TRBJ2-1; TRBD2 agrees at 9 bases. Trimming cost V 5 bases and J 3 bases; bases outside gene matches: 2. The CDR3 is 14 amino acids. Germline V gene data show CDR1 as MNHNS and CDR2 as SASEGT. The CDR3 region has the DNA TGTGCCAGCAGTACAGCGGGAGGCTACAATGAGCAGTTCTTC. It encodes CASSTAGGYNEQFF.

The rearrangement uses TRBV13 and TRBJ2-3; 9 bases align to TRBD2. The CDR3 sequence is 14 residues long. V lost 4 bases, J lost 7 bases, and 6 bases stayed unmatched. Germline V gene data show CDR1 as PRHDT and CDR2 as FYEKMQ (reference sequence). The CDR3 loop is CASSYSGGENTQYF. CDR3 DNA sequence: TGTGCCAGCAGCTATAGCGGGGGTGAGAATACGCAGTATTTT.

This clone came up once. V and J are TRBV2 and TRBJ2-1; TRBD2 aligns across 9 bases. With V trimmed by 7 bases and J by 15 bases, 4 bases remained unmatched. The CDR3 has 10 residues. Germline V gene data show CDR1 as SNHLY and CDR2 as FYNNEI. CDR3 in amino acids: CASIAGVGFF. The CDR3 coding sequence is TGTGCCAGCATAGCGGGAGTCGGGTTCTTC. The whole variable domain, filled in from reference TRBV2 and TRBJ2-1, reads EPEVTQTPSHQVTQMGQEVILRCVPISNHLYFYWYRQILGQKVEFLVSFYNNEISEKSEIFDDQFSVERPDGSNFTLKIRSTKLEDSAMYFCASIAGVGFFGPGTRLTVL.

This clone was seen only a few times. V gene TRBV7-9 combines with J gene TRBJ2-7; D gene unclear. Trimming stripped 5 bases from V and 2 bases from J, with 10 bases between. The CDR3 has 13 amino acids. Per the germline V gene, CDR1 is SEHNR and CDR2 is FQNEAQ (reference sequence). The CDR3 DNA is TGTGCCAGCAGCCCCGCACAGACCTACGAGCAGTACTTC. This gives the protein CASSPAQTYEQYF.

CDR3 loop: CASSLVAGGRNEQFF. DNA for the CDR3: TGTGCCAGCAGCTTAGTGGCAGGGGGCAGGAATGAGCAGTTCTTC. This sequence joins TRBV7-2 and TRBJ2-1; 8 positions agree with TRBD1. The CDR3 extends over 15 amino acids. J lost 7 bases, V lost 1 base, and 6 bases had no gene match. The germline CDR1 and CDR2 sequences are SGHTA and FQGNSA. Full variable domain (outside the CDR3, taken from reference TRBV7-2 and TRBJ2-1): GAGVSQSPSNKVTEKGKDVELRCDPISGHTALYWYRQSLGQGLEFLIYFQGNSAPDKSGLPSDRFSAERTGGSVSTLTIQRTQQEDSAVYLCASSLVAGGRNEQFFGPGTRLTVL.

V is TRBV2 and J is TRBJ1-2; D gene ambiguous. Germline assignment: CDR1 SNHLY and CDR2 FYNNEI. The V end lost 7 bases, the J end lost 3 bases, and 18 bases lay between the germline ends. The CDR3 loop spans 15 amino acids. The DNA for the CDR3 is TGTGCCAGCAAAGTGGACTCCCGGGCCGACTATGGCTACACCTTC. Amino acids: CASKVDSRADYGYTF. Supplemented by reference TRBV2 and TRBJ1-2, the full variable domain reads EPEVTQTPSHQVTQMGQEVILRCVPISNHLYFYWYRQILGQKVEFLVSFYNNEISEKSEIFDDQFSVERPDGSNFTLKIRSTKLEDSAMYFCASKVDSRADYGYTFGSGTRLTVV.

This clone came up once. The V and J genes are TRBV29-1 and TRBJ2-4; a possible D gene is TRBD2 (6 bases). Germline V CDR1 and CDR2: SQVTM, ANQGSEA. The CDR3 totals 16 residues. V was clipped by 0 bases and J by 9 bases, with 21 bases between them. The DNA for the CDR3 is TGCAGCGTTGAAGATGGCGGGGAGCTAACTCAAGTCATTCAGTACTTC. Its protein is CSVEDGGELTQVIQYF.

The chain is built from TRBV2 and TRBJ2-5; 8 nucleotides match TRBD1. CDR3 length equals 13 residues. V gave up 8 bases and J gave up 1 base; unmatched junction bases: 3. Germline-derived CDR1 and CDR2 are SNHLY and FYNNEI. The CDR3 protein is CASEGQAQETQYF. CDR3 DNA sequence: TGTGCCAGCGAGGGACAGGCCCAAGAGACCCAGTACTTC.

The gene calls are TRBV9 and TRBJ2-7; 10 bases agree with TRBD1. Germline trimming cut 4 bases from V and 7 bases from J; bases unmatched to any gene: 14. CDR1 SGDLS and CDR2 YYNGEE come from the germline V gene. This CDR3 region has 16 residues. CDR3 region: CASSREPGTGVGEQYF. The CDR3, as DNA: TGTGCCAGCAGCCGGGAACCTGGGACAGGGGTCGGTGAGCAGTACTTC.

The table lists this clone with a count of one. The chain employs TRBV18 and TRBJ1-5; a possible D gene is TRBD1 (6 bases). The CDR3 is made up of 18 amino acids. Germline CDR1 and CDR2: KGHSH and LQKENI. V lost 5 bases and J 0 bases, leaving 20 bases between the germline ends. The CDR3: CASSSLHRGTYSNQPQHF. The CDR3, as DNA: TGTGCCAGCTCATCTCTTCATAGGGGGACATATAGCAATCAGCCCCAGCATTTT.

This clone appeared a single time. The rearrangement uses TRBV30 and TRBJ2-7; no definite D call. Germline-derived CDR1 and CDR2 are GTSNPN and SVGIG (reference sequence). The CDR3 is 12 amino acids. Between the trimmed V and J ends, which lost 3 bases and 6 bases, there was a span of 12 bases. The CDR3 loop reads CAWSKGRGEQYF. DNA of the CDR3: TGTGCCTGGAGCAAAGGAAGAGGCGAGCAGTACTTC.

The V gene is TRBV4-3, the J gene TRBJ2-2; D perhaps matches TRBD2 (5 bases). CDR1 and CDR2 (germline): LGHNA, YSLEER. V lost 1 base and J lost 3, with 12 bases in between. The CDR3 runs to 16 residues. CDR3 in DNA: TGCGCCAGCAGCCAAGTGGGAGCAGAGGACACCGGGGAGCTGTTTTTT. It specifies CASSQVGAEDTGELFF.

The sample holds a few counts of this clone. This chain uses TRBV6-5 with TRBJ1-2, with a weak D call TRBD1 (6 bases). V lost 6 bases and J 4 bases, leaving 12 bases between the germline ends. CDR1 is MNHEY and CDR2 is SVGAGI in the germline V gene. This CDR3 comprises 13 residues. The CDR3 DNA follows: TGTGCCAGCAGCCGTGGACAGATCTATGGCTACACCTTC. Protein sequence: CASSRGQIYGYTF.

The chain combines TRBV2 with TRBJ2-7; 16 bases agree with TRBD2. V trimming: 7 bases; J trimming: 4 bases; junction bases outside the gene matches: 4. In germline, CDR1 is SNHLY, CDR2 FYNNEI. The CDR3 covers 15 residues. The CDR3 loop is CASKGLAGGMYEQYF. The CDR3 region has the DNA TGTGCCAGCAAGGGACTAGCGGGAGGGATGTACGAGCAGTACTTC.

The rearrangement links TRBV28 to TRBJ2-2; no firm D call. CDR1 and CDR2 from the germline V gene are MDHEN and SYDVKM. The V gene lost 11 bases and the J gene lost 4 bases, with 17 bases spanning the gap. The CDR3 loop spans 14 amino acids. The CDR3 sequence is CASTWVTGTGELFF. CDR3 DNA: TGTGCCTCCACTTGGGTTACGGGCACCGGGGAGCTGTTTTTT.

The sample holds a few counts of this clone. V is TRBV7-2 and J is TRBJ2-3; the D gene is possibly TRBD2 (6 bases). Per the germline V gene, CDR1 is SGHTA and CDR2 is FQGNSA. The CDR3 is made up of 15 amino acids. Trimming cost V 5 bases and J 3 bases, with 15 bases left between them. The CDR3 protein is CASSPGLIGTDTQYF. CDR3 nucleotide sequence: TGTGCCAGCAGCCCCGGACTAATAGGGACAGATACGCAGTATTTT.

This chain joins TRBV30 and TRBJ2-7, with 9 nucleotides matching TRBD1. Germline V gene data show CDR1 as GTSNPN and CDR2 as SVGIG (reference sequence). V shed 7 bases and J 3 bases; nucleotides not matched to a gene: 1. This CDR3 spans 11 amino acids. Written as DNA, the CDR3 is TGTGCCTCGGACAGGGGCTACGAGCAGTACTTC. It specifies CASDRGYEQYF.

The chain is built from TRBV4-1 and TRBJ2-1; TRBD2 matches 16 bases. The CDR3 is made up of 18 amino acids. The germline V gene has CDR1 MGHRA and CDR2 YSYEKL. The V and J ends lost 5 bases and 0 bases, in that order; junction bases with no gene match: 4. The CDR3 here is CASSEGLAGGGSYNEQFF. Here the CDR3 DNA reads TGCGCCAGCAGCGAGGGACTAGCGGGAGGGGGCTCCTACAATGAGCAGTTCTTC.